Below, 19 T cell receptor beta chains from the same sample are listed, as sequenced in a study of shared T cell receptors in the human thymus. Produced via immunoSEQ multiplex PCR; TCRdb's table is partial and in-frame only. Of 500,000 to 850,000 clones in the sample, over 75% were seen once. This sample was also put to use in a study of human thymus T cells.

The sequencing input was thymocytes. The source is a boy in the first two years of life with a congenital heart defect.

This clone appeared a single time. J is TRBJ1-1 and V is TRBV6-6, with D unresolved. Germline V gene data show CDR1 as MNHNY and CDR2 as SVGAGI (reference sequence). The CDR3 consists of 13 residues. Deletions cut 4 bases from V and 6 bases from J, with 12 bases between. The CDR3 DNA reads TGTGCCAGCAGTTCGAGGTACTGGTCTGAAGCTTTCTTT. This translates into CASSSRYWSEAFF.

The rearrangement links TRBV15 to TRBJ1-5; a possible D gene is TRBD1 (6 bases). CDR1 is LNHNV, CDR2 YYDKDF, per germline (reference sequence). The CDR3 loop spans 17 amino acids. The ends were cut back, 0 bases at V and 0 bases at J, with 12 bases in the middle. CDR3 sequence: CATSRDEGVPSNQPQHF. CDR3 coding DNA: TGTGCCACCAGCAGAGATGAGGGGGTTCCTAGCAATCAGCCCCAGCATTTT.

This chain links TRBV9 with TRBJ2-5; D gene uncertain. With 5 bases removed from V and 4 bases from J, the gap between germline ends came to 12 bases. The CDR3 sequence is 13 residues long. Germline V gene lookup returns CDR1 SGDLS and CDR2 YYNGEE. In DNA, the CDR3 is TGTGCCAGCAGTCAGAGGCGCTTAGAGACCCAGTACTTC. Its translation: CASSQRRLETQYF.

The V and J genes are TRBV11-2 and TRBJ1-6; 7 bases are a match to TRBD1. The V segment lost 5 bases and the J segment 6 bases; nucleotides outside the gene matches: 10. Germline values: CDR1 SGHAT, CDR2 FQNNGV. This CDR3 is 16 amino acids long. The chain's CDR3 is CASSPGGAGGNSPLHF. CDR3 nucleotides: TGTGCCAGCAGCCCTGGTGGGGCAGGGGGTAATTCACCCCTCCACTTT. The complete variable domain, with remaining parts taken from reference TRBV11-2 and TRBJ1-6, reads EAGVAQSPRYKIIEKRQSVAFWCNPISGHATLYWYQQILGQGPKLLIQFQNNGVVDDSQLPKDRFSAERLKGVDSTLKIQPAKLEDSAVYLCASSPGGAGGNSPLHFGNGTRLTVT.

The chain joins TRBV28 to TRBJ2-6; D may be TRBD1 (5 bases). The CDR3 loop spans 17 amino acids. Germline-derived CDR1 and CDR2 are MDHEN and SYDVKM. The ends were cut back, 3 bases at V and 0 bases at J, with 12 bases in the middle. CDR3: CASSFNRGGSGANVLTF. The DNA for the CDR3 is TGTGCCAGCAGTTTCAATAGGGGTGGCTCTGGGGCCAACGTCCTGACTTTC.

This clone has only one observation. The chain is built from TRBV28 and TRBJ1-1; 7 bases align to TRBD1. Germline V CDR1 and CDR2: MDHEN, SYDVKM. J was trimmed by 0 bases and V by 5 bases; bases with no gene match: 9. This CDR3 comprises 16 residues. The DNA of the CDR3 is TGTGCCAGCAGTACTCGACAGGGCCCGCTGAACACTGAAGCTTTCTTT. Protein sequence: CASSTRQGPLNTEAFF.

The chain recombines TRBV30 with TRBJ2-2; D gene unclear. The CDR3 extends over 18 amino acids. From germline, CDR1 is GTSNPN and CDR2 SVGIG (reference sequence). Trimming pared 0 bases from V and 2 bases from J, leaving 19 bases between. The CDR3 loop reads CAWSVRVCPRCNTGELFF. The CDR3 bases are TGTGCCTGGAGTGTGCGTGTTTGCCCCCGATGTAACACCGGGGAGCTGTTTTTT.

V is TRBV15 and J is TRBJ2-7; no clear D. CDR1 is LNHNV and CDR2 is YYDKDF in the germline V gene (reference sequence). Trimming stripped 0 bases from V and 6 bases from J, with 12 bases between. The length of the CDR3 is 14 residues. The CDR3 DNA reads TGTGCCACCAGCAGAGATCGGAGCAGAATCGAGCAGTACTTC. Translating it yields CATSRDRSRIEQYF.

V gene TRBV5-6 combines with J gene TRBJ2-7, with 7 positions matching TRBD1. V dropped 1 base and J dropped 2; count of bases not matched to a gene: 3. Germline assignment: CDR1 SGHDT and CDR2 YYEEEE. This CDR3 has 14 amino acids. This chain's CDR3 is CASSLSDRPYEQYF. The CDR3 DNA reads TGTGCCAGCAGCTTGTCGGACAGGCCCTACGAGCAGTACTTC.

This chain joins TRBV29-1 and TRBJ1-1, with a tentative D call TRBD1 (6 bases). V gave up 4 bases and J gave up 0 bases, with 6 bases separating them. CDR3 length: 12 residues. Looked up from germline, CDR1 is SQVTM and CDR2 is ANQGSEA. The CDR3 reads CSVAGVNTEAFF. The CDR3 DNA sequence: TGCAGCGTTGCAGGGGTGAACACTGAAGCTTTCTTT. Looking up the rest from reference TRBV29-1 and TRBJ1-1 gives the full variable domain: SAVISQKPSRDICQRGTSLTIQCQVDSQVTMMFWYRQQPGQSLTLIATANQGSEATYESGFVIDKFPISRPNLTFSTLTVSNMSPEDSSIYLCSVAGVNTEAFFGQGTRLTVV.

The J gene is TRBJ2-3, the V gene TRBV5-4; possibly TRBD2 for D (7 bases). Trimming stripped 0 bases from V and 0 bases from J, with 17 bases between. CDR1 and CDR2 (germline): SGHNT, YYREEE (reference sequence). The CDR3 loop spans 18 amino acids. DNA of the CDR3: TGTGCCAGCAGCTTGGGAGGGAGGGGACAAACTAGCACAGATACGCAGTATTTT. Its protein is CASSLGGRGQTSTDTQYF.

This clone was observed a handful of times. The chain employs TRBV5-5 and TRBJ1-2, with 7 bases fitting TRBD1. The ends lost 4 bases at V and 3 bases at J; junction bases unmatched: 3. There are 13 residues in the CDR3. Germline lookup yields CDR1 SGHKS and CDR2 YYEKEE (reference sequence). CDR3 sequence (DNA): TGTGCCAGCAGCACTGGGACAGACTATGGCTACACCTTC. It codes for CASSTGTDYGYTF.

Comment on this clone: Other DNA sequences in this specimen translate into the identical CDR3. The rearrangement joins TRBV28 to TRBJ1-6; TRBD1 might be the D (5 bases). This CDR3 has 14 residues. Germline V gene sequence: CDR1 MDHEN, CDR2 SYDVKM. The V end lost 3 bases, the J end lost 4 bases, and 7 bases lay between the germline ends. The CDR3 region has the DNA TGTGCCAGCAGTTTGGGGGGTTATAATTCACCCCTCCACTTT. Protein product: CASSLGGYNSPLHF.

CDR3 sequence: CASSSILSSGLAGGPGANEQYF. CDR3 bases: TGTGCCAGCAGTTCGATACTATCTTCCGGACTAGCGGGAGGGCCCGGGGCGAACGAGCAGTACTTC. J is TRBJ2-7 and V is TRBV28, with 15 positions matching TRBD2. The CDR3 contains 22 residues. CDR1 is MDHEN and CDR2 is SYDVKM in the germline V gene. The junction had 24 bases not matched to a gene; V was cut back by 4 bases and J by 5 bases.

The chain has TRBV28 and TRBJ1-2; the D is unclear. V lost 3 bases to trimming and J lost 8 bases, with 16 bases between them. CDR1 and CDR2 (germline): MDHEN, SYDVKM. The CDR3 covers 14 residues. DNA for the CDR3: TGTGCCAGCAGTTTTATGCCCCTTGAGGGCGGCTACACCTTC. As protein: CASSFMPLEGGYTF.

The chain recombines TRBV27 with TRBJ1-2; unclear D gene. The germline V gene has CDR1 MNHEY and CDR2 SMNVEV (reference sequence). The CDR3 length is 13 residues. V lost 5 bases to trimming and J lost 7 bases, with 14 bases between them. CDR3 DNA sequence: TGTGCCAGCAGTCCAGGTACCTTGGGTGGCTACACCTTC. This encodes CASSPGTLGGYTF.

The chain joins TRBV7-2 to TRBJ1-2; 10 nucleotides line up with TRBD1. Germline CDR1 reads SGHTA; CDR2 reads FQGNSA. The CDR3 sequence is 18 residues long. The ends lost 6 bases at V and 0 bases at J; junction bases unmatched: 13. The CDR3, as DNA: TGTGCCAGCAGACTCGGAGGCCTTGGGACAGGGGCTAACTATGGCTACACCTTC. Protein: CASRLGGLGTGANYGYTF. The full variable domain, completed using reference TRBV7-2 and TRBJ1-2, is GAGVSQSPSNKVTEKGKDVELRCDPISGHTALYWYRQSLGQGLEFLIYFQGNSAPDKSGLPSDRFSAERTGGSVSTLTIQRTQQEDSAVYLCASRLGGLGTGANYGYTFGSGTRLTVV.

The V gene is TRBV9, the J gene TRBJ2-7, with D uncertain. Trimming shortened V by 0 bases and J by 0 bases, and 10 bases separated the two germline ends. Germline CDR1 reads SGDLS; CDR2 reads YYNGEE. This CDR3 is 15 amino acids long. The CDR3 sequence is CASSVDSLSSYEQYF. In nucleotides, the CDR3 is TGTGCCAGCAGCGTAGATTCACTAAGCTCCTACGAGCAGTACTTC.

The CDR3 here is CASSKRQRRYEQYF. Here the CDR3 DNA reads TGTGCCAGCAGCAAAAGACAGAGGCGATACGAGCAGTACTTC. The chain employs TRBV21-1 and TRBJ2-7; the D call in the table, TRBD1, was not verified against the DNA. TRBV21-1 counts as a pseudogene. The CDR3 length is 14 residues.